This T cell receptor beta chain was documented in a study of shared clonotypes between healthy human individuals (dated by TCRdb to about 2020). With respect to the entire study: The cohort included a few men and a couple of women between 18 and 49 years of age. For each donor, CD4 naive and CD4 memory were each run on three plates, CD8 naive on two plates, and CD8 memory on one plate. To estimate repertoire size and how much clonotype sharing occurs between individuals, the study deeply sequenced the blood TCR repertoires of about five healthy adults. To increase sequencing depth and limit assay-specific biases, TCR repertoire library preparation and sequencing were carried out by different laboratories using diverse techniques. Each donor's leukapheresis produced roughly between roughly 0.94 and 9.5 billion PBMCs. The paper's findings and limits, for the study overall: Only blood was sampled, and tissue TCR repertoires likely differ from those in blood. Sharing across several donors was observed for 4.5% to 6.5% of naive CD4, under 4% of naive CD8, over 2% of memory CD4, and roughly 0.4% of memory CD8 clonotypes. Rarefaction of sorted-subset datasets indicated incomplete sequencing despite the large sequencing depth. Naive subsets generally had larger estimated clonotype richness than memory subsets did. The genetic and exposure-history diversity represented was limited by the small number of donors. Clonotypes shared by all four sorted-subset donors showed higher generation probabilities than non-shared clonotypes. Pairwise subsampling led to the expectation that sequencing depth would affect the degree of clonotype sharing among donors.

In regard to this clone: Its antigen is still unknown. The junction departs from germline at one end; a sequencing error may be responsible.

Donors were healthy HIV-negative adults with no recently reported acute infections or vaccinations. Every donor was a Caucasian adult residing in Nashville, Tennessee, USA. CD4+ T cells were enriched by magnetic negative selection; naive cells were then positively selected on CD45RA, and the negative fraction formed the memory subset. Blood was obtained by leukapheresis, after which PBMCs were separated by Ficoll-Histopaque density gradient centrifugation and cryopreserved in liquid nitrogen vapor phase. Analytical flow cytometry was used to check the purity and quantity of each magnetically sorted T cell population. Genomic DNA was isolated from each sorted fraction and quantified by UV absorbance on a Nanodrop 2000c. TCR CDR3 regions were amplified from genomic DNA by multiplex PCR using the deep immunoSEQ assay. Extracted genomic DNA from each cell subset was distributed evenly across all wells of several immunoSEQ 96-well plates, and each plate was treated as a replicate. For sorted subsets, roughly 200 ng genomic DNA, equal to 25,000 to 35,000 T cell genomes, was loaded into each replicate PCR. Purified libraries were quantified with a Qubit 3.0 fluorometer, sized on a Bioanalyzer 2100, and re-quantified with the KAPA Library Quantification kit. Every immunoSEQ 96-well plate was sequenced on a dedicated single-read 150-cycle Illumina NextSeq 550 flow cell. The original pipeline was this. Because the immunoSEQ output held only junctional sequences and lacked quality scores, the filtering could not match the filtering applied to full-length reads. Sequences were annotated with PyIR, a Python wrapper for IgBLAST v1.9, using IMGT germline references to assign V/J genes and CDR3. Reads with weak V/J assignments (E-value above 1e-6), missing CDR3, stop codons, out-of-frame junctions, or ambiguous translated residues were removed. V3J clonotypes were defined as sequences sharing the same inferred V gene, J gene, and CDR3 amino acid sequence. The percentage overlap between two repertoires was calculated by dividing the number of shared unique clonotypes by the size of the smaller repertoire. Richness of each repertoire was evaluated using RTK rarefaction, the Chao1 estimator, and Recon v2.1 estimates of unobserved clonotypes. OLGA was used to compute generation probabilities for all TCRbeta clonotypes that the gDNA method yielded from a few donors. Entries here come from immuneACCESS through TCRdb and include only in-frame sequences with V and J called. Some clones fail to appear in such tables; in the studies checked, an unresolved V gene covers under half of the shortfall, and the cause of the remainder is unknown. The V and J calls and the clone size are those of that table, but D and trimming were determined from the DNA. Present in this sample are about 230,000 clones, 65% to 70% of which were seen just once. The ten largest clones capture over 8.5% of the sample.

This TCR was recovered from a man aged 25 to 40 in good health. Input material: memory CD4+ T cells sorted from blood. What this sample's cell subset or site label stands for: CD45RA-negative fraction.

The DNA is as follows: TGTGCCAGCAGCATAGCCCCGACAGGGGCAAAGTTTGGCTACACCTTC. This gives the protein CASSIAPTGAKFGYTF. The rearranged segments are TRBV7-2 and TRBJ1-2; 8 middle bases align to TRBD1. The CDR3 has 16 amino acids, counting the end cysteine and phenylalanine. Of all the DNA, just the CDR3 is kept, 48 bases in frame from base 1. CDR1 and CDR2 are drawn from the germline V gene: SGHTA, FQGNSA.